This section outlines one T cell receptor (beta chain) sequence together with its context. Its specific antigen is unknown. There are no base qualities to consult, and no much larger clone falls within one base. This specimen comes from a study of shared clonotypes between healthy human individuals (dated by TCRdb to the early 2020s). With regard to the full study: A couple of women and a few men aged 18 to 49 years were included in the cohort. Leukapheresis yielded between about 0.9 and 10 billion PBMCs per donor. For each donor, CD4 naive and CD4 memory were each run on three plates, CD8 naive on two plates, and CD8 memory on one plate. Different laboratories and diverse techniques were used to prepare libraries and sequence TCR repertoires, to increase sequencing depth and limit assay-specific biases. To estimate repertoire size and how much clonotype sharing occurs between individuals, the study deeply sequenced the blood TCR repertoires of roughly 5 healthy adults. Overall results and qualifications from the work: Higher generation probabilities were observed for clonotypes shared by all four sorted-subset donors than for non-shared clonotypes. Estimated clonotype richness was generally larger for naive than for memory subsets. Sharing across a few donors was observed for approximately 5% of naive CD4, under 4% of naive CD8, about 2.5% of memory CD4, and about 0.4% of memory CD8 clonotypes. Sampling was restricted to blood, and TCR repertoires in tissue are likely to differ from TCR repertoires in blood. Rarefaction of sorted-subset datasets indicated incomplete sequencing despite the large sequencing depth. Based on pairwise subsampling, the degree of clonotype sharing among donors was expected to be affected by sequencing depth. Because the study included a small number of donors, the genetic and exposure-history diversity represented was limited.

The donors were healthy, HIV-negative adults who had no recently reported acute infections or vaccinations. Every donor was a Caucasian adult living in Nashville, Tennessee, USA. CD4+ T cells were enriched by magnetic negative selection, after which naive cells were positively selected on CD45RA and the negative fraction was taken as the memory subset. After blood collection by leukapheresis, PBMCs were isolated using Ficoll-Histopaque density gradient centrifugation and then cryopreserved in the vapor phase of liquid nitrogen. Analytical flow cytometry was used to check the purity and quantity of each magnetically sorted T cell population. Genomic DNA was isolated from each sorted fraction and quantified by UV absorbance on a Nanodrop 2000c. Using the deep immunoSEQ assay, multiplex PCR amplified TCR CDR3 regions from genomic DNA. Extracted genomic DNA from each cell subset was distributed evenly across all wells of several immunoSEQ 96-well plates, and each plate was treated as a replicate. For sorted subsets, each replicate PCR was loaded with approximately 200 ng genomic DNA, equivalent to 32,000 or so T cell genomes. Purified libraries were quantified with a Qubit 3.0 fluorometer, sized on a Bioanalyzer 2100, and re-quantified with the KAPA Library Quantification kit. Each immunoSEQ 96-well plate was sequenced on its own single-read 150-cycle Illumina NextSeq 550 flow cell. The study's processing was this. Because only junctional sequences without quality scores were contained in the immunoSEQ output, filtering matching that applied to full-length reads could not be performed. Sequences were annotated with PyIR, a Python wrapper for IgBLAST v1.9, and V/J genes and CDR3 were assigned using IMGT germline references. Reads were removed for weak V/J assignments (E-value above 1e-6), missing CDR3, stop codons, out-of-frame junctions, or ambiguous translated residues. V3J clonotypes were defined as sequences sharing an identical inferred V gene, J gene, and CDR3 amino acid sequence. To compute the percentage overlap between repertoires, the number of shared unique clonotypes was divided by the size of the smaller repertoire. RTK rarefaction, the Chao1 estimator, and Recon v2.1 estimates of unobserved clonotypes were used to assess repertoire richness. Generation probabilities for all TCRbeta clonotypes obtained by the gDNA method from a handful of donors were computed using OLGA. TCRdb limited this immuneACCESS table to in-frame rearrangements with V and J called. A share of clones is missing; checked studies link under half to unresolved V genes, and the rest is unexplained. D and trimming were read from the DNA, whereas the V and J calls and clone size are those reported in that table. This sample lists over 2 million clones; 90% to 95% were detected once. About 0.13% of the sample goes to the ten largest clones.

Specimen: naive CD4+ T cells sorted from blood. The sample's cell subset or site, from its label and the paper: CD45RA+ positively selected. The clonotype was recovered from a man between 18 and 29 years old in good health.

The encoded CDR3 is CASSPGGGLTDTQYF. The DNA reads as follows: TGTGCCAGCAGTCCTGGTGGGGGACTCACAGATACGCAGTATTTT. The rearranged chain carries TRBV2 and TRBJ2-3, with a weak D call of TRBD2 (6 bases match). V drops 5 bases and J drops 2 bases, leaving 14 bases in between. The germline V gene provides CDR1 SNHLY and CDR2 FYNNEI. The CDR3, cysteine through phenylalanine, is 15 amino acids long. The read is trimmed to its CDR3 DNA, 45 bases read in frame from base 1.